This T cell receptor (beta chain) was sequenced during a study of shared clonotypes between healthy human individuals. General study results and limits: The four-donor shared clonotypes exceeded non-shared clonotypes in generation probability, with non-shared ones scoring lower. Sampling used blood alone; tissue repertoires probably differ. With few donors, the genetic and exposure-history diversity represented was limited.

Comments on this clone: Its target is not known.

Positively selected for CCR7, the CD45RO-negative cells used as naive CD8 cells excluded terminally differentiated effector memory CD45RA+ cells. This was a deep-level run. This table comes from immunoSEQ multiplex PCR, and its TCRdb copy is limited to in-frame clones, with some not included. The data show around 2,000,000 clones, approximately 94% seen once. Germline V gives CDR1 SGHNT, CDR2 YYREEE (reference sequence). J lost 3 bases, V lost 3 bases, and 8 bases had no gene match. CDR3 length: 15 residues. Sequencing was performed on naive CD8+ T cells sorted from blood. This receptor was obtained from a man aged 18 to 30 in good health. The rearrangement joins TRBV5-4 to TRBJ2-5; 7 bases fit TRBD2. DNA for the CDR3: TGTGCCAGCAGCTCCGGGACTACCTCCGAAGAGACCCAGTACTTC. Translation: CASSSGTTSEETQYF.